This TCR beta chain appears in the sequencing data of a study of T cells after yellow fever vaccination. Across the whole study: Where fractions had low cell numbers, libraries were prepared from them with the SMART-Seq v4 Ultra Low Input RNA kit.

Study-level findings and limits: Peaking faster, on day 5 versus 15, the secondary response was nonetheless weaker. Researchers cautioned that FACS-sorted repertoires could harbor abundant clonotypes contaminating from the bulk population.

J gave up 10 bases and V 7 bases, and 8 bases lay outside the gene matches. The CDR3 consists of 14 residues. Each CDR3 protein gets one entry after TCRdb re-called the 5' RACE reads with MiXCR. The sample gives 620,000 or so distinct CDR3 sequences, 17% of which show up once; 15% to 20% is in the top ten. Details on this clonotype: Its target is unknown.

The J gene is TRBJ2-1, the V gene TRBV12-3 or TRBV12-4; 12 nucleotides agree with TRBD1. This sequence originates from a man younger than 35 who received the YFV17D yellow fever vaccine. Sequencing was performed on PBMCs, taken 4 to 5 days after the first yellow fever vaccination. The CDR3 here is CASTIGTGGREQFF. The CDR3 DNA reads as TGTGCCAGCACTATCGGGACAGGGGGCAGGGAGCAGTTCTTC.